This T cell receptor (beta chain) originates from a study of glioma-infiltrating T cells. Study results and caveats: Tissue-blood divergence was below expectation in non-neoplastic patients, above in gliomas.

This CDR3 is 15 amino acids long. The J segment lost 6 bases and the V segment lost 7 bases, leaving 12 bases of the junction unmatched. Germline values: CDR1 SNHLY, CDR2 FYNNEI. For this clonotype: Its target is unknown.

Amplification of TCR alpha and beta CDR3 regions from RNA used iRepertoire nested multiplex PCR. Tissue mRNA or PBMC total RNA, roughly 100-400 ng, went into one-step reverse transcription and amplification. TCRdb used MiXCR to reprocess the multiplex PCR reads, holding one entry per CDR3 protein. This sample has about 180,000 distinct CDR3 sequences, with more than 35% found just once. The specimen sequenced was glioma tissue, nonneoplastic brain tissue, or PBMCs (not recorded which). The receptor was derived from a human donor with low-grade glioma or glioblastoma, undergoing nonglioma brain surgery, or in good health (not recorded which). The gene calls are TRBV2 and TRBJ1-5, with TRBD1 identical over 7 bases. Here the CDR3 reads CASTGQTGLGQPQHF. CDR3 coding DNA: TGTGCCAGCACCGGACAGACAGGGCTGGGTCAGCCCCAGCATTTT.